The 29 T cell receptor beta chains given below trace back to one sample, sequenced in a study of CD8+ T cells in alopecia areata. RNA, once extracted, was reverse transcribed into cDNA for use as the sequencing template. Using immunoSEQ multiplex PCR, the repertoire was profiled, and TCRdb retains in-frame clones only, with some absent. The table includes 250,000 or so clones, less than 80% detected once. This sample comprised CD4+ T cells sorted from blood, obtained at week 0. Receptors originate from a human donor with alopecia areata.

The V call is TRBV9, the J call TRBJ2-4; D not resolved. V lost 3 bases to trimming and J lost 7 bases, with 17 bases between them. The germline gives CDR1 SGDLS, CDR2 YYNGEE. This CDR3 is built from 15 residues. The CDR3 loop reads CASSGTAAIPNIQYF. CDR3 bases: TGTGCCAGCAGCGGCACTGCAGCGATCCCCAACATTCAGTACTTC.

This clone was seen a handful of times. The chain combines TRBV7-3 with TRBJ2-1, with unresolved D. The CDR3 sequence is 14 residues long. The V gene lost 6 bases and the J gene lost 0 bases, with 9 bases spanning the gap. Germline CDR1 is SGHTA and CDR2 is FQGTGA. CDR3 sequence (DNA): TGTGCCAGCAGTTTAGGGTACTCCTACAATGAGCAGTTCTTC. This sequence encodes CASSLGYSYNEQFF.

This clone was picked up a small number of times. The chain carries TRBV30 and TRBJ1-5, with 8 bases aligning to TRBD1. CDR1 GTSNPN and CDR2 SVGIG come from the germline V gene (reference sequence). The junction had 5 bases not matched to a gene; V was cut back by 5 bases and J by 5 bases. This CDR3 has 13 amino acids. CDR3 nucleotide sequence: TGTGCCTGGGACAGGGGTTTAGATCAGCCCCAGCATTTT. Its translation is CAWDRGLDQPQHF.

About this clone itself: Other DNA variants within this sample encode the same CDR3. J is TRBJ2-5 and V is TRBV29-1, with D perhaps matching TRBD2 (6 bases). Deletions cut 4 bases from V and 5 bases from J, with 8 bases between. Germline CDR1 is SQVTM and CDR2 is ANQGSEA. There are 11 residues in the CDR3. In DNA form, the CDR3 reads TGCAGCGTTGGTGGGAGGGAGACCCAGTACTTC. It translates to CSVGGRETQYF.

The chain couples TRBV20-1 to TRBJ2-5; D is unresolved. CDR1 is DFQATT and CDR2 is SNEGSKA in the germline V gene (reference sequence). This CDR3 comprises 11 residues. Trimming took 8 bases from V and 2 from J, leaving 9 bases between them. This CDR3 is CSSALQETQYF. The CDR3 DNA reads TGCAGTTCAGCGCTTCAAGAGACCCAGTACTTC.

This chain uses TRBV30 with TRBJ1-6, with D possibly being TRBD1 (5 bases). The CDR3 extends over 14 amino acids. Germline CDR1 is GTSNPN and CDR2 is SVGIG (reference sequence). V was cut by 4 bases and J by 10 bases, with 17 bases left in between. CDR3 sequence reads: CAWNLGTGGSPLHF. CDR3 coding DNA: TGTGCCTGGAACCTCGGGACCGGGGGATCACCCCTCCACTTT.

This clone is a singleton in its sample. V is TRBV29-1 and J is TRBJ2-7; the D is unclear. The V gene's germline CDR1 is SQVTM and CDR2 ANQGSEA. The CDR3 contains 14 residues. Trimming shortened V by 0 bases and J by 2 bases, and 11 bases separated the two germline ends. The CDR3 sequence is CSVEDLGRPYEQYF. The DNA of the CDR3 is TGCAGCGTTGAAGATTTGGGCAGACCCTACGAGCAGTACTTC.

J is TRBJ1-1 and V is TRBV29-1; D uncertain. CDR3 length: 13 amino acids. Germline-derived CDR1 and CDR2 are SQVTM and ANQGSEA. Trimming shortened V by 4 bases and J by 1 base, and 10 bases separated the two germline ends. This CDR3 reads CSVGRRSNTEAFF. The CDR3, as DNA: TGCAGCGTTGGTCGCAGGTCGAACACTGAAGCTTTCTTT.

The chain is built from TRBV29-1 and TRBJ2-3; no reliable D call. Germline CDR1 is SQVTM and CDR2 is ANQGSEA. The CDR3 sequence is 11 residues long. Trimming shortened V by 4 bases and J by 5 bases, and 7 bases separated the two germline ends. The CDR3 reads CSVGIGDTQYF. CDR3 in DNA: TGCAGCGTTGGAATCGGAGATACGCAGTATTTT.

V is TRBV29-1 and J is TRBJ2-5; D not resolved. The CDR3 has 12 residues. Trimming left V 6 bases short and J 1 base short, with 9 bases between. From germline, CDR1 is SQVTM and CDR2 ANQGSEA. The CDR3 loop reads CSVMSLQETQYF. DNA for the CDR3: TGCAGCGTCATGTCTCTCCAAGAGACCCAGTACTTC.

The gene calls are TRBV7-8 and TRBJ2-1; a weak D match, TRBD1 (5 bases). This CDR3 is 12 amino acids long. V gave up 5 bases and J gave up 10 bases, with 12 bases separating them. Germline loops: CDR1 SGHVS, CDR2 FQNEAQ. The CDR3, as DNA: TGTGCCAGCAGCCCCCAGGGATACGAGCAGTTCTTC. Translating gives CASSPQGYEQFF.

The chain recombines TRBV7-8 with TRBJ1-1, with TRBD1 matching 8 bases. The CDR3 contains 14 residues. From germline, CDR1 is SGHVS and CDR2 FQNEAQ. The trim removed 3 bases at V and 5 bases at J, leaving 5 bases unmatched. The CDR3 sequence is CASSLTGARTEAFF. CDR3 nucleotides: TGTGCCAGCAGCTTGACAGGGGCCCGGACTGAAGCTTTCTTT.

The chain employs TRBV2 and TRBJ2-2; a possible D gene is TRBD2 (5 bases). Germline V lookup: CDR1 SNHLY, CDR2 FYNNEI. Trimming removed 4 bases at V and 0 bases at J, with 9 bases between. This CDR3 is built from 15 residues. DNA of the CDR3: TGTGCCAGCAGTGGAGCGGTGGCGAACACCGGGGAGCTGTTTTTT. It yields the protein CASSGAVANTGELFF.

The rearrangement uses TRBV27 and TRBJ1-5; D call uncertain. The CDR3 contains 15 residues. CDR1 is MNHEY, CDR2 SMNVEV, per germline (reference sequence). Deletions cut 5 bases from V and 2 bases from J, with 13 bases between. This CDR3 is CASSPSPQGNQPQHF. CDR3 DNA sequence: TGTGCCAGCAGTCCCTCTCCACAAGGCAATCAGCCCCAGCATTTT.

This chain joins TRBV7-9 and TRBJ2-5; 7 bases map to TRBD1. The CDR3 has 16 residues. The ends lost 5 bases at V and 1 base at J; junction bases unmatched: 10. CDR1 SEHNR and CDR2 FQNEAQ come from the germline V gene (reference sequence). In DNA form, the CDR3 reads TGTGCCAGCAGCACTCGACGACAGGGACCCCAAGAGACCCAGTACTTC. Its protein is CASSTRRQGPQETQYF. The complete variable domain, with remaining parts taken from reference TRBV7-9 and TRBJ2-5, reads DTGVSQNPRHKITKRGQNVTFRCDPISEHNRLYWYRQTLGQGPEFLTYFQNEAQLEKSRLLSDRFSAERPKGSFSTLEIQRTEQGDSAMYLCASSTRRQGPQETQYFGPGTRLLVL.

The rearrangement uses TRBV6-5 and TRBJ1-2; the D is unclear. Germline V gene lookup returns CDR1 MNHEY and CDR2 SVGAGI. The V gene lost 2 bases and the J gene lost 6 bases, with 16 bases spanning the gap. The CDR3 extends over 15 amino acids. CDR3 sequence (DNA): TGTGCCAGCAGTTACCGACTGAAACACGGGAATGGCTACACCTTC. Translating gives CASSYRLKHGNGYTF.

This clone has a handful of counts. The gene calls are TRBV7-2 and TRBJ1-1; a possible D gene is TRBD1 (6 bases). The germline V and J ends were trimmed by 5 bases and 0 bases, with 13 bases remaining between them. The V gene's germline CDR1 is SGHTA and CDR2 FQGNSA. CDR3 length: 15 amino acids. This CDR3 reads CASSRGQRMNTEAFF. DNA for the CDR3: TGTGCCAGCAGCCGCGGACAGCGAATGAACACTGAAGCTTTCTTT.

This clone showed up just a few times. The chain links TRBV5-4 to TRBJ2-3, with D tentatively TRBD2 (7 bases). Trimming cost V 4 bases and J 7 bases, with 19 bases left between them. Germline CDR1 reads SGHNT; CDR2 reads YYREEE (reference sequence). The CDR3 runs to 15 residues. The CDR3 sequence: CASSQQVGGPNTQYF. As DNA, the CDR3 is TGTGCCAGCAGCCAACAAGTGGGGGGGCCAAATACGCAGTATTTT. Full variable domain (outside the CDR3, taken from reference TRBV5-4 and TRBJ2-3): ETGVTQSPTHLIKTRGQQVTLRCSSQSGHNTVSWYQQALGQGPQFIFQYYREEENGRGNFPPRFSGLQFPNYSSELNVNALELDDSALYLCASSQQVGGPNTQYFGPGTRLTVL.

This clone appeared a single time. V usage is TRBV15 and J usage is TRBJ2-5; TRBD2 matches 7 bases. CDR3 length equals 17 residues. J was trimmed by 3 bases and V by 0 bases; bases with no gene match: 10. Germline CDR1 LNHNV, CDR2 YYDKDF (reference sequence). CDR3: CATSRDYPRGGEETQYF. CDR3 sequence (DNA): TGTGCCACCAGCAGAGATTATCCGCGTGGGGGGGAAGAGACCCAGTACTTC.

V is TRBV2 and J is TRBJ2-5; D may match TRBD1 or TRBD2 (5 bases each). This CDR3 is built from 15 residues. CDR1 and CDR2 (germline): SNHLY, FYNNEI. The ends were cut back, 2 bases at V and 4 bases at J, with 14 bases in the middle. CDR3 region: CASSERSGGRETQYF. CDR3 DNA: TGTGCCAGCAGTGAAAGGAGTGGGGGACGAGAGACCCAGTACTTC.

This chain links TRBV5-4 with TRBJ2-5, with 7 bases that match TRBD1. Germline V CDR1 and CDR2: SGHNT, YYREEE (reference sequence). This CDR3 is 13 amino acids long. V was clipped by 10 bases and J by 1 base; unmatched bases: 7. As DNA, the CDR3 is TGTGCCGGGGCTGAGGGGGCCCAAGAGACCCAGTACTTC. It translates to CAGAEGAQETQYF.

This chain connects TRBV29-1 to TRBJ1-5; D unclear. The CDR3 runs 12 residues. CDR1 is SQVTM and CDR2 is ANQGSEA in the germline V gene. The V end lost 4 bases, the J end lost 4 bases, and 8 bases lay between the germline ends. In DNA form, the CDR3 reads TGCAGCGTTGGAGAGGCAAATCAGCCCCAGCATTTT. Translating it yields CSVGEANQPQHF.

Only a few counts were recorded for this clone. In the same sample, other DNA sequences code for this CDR3. The J gene is TRBJ1-2, the V gene TRBV9, with TRBD1 as a possible D gene (6 bases). Trimming pared 3 bases from V and 2 bases from J, leaving 8 bases between. CDR1 is SGDLS, CDR2 YYNGEE, per germline. The length of the CDR3 is 13 residues. The CDR3 nucleotides read TGTGCCAGCAGCGCCCAGGGGAACTATGGCTACACCTTC. Translating gives CASSAQGNYGYTF. The whole variable domain, remainder taken from reference TRBV9 and TRBJ1-2, is DSGVTQTPKHLITATGQRVTLRCSPRSGDLSVYWYQQSLDQGLQFLIQYYNGEERAKGNILERFSAQQFPDLHSELNLSSLELGDSALYFCASSAQGNYGYTFGSGTRLTVV.

The gene calls are TRBV29-1 and TRBJ1-1; D gene unclear. The CDR3 is made up of 13 amino acids. V was clipped by 6 bases and J by 0 bases, with 11 bases between them. Germline CDR1 reads SQVTM; CDR2 reads ANQGSEA. The CDR3 loop reads CSVGVQLNTEAFF. In DNA form, the CDR3 reads TGCAGCGTCGGGGTACAGTTGAACACTGAAGCTTTCTTT.

The J gene is TRBJ2-3, the V gene TRBV7-2, with 10 positions matching TRBD2. Germline V gene sequence: CDR1 SGHTA, CDR2 FQGNSA. J lost 3 bases, V lost 5 bases, and 5 bases had no gene match. CDR3 length: 15 amino acids. CDR3 coding DNA: TGTGCCAGCAGCCTTAGCGGGGGGAGGACAGATACGCAGTATTTT. Amino acids: CASSLSGGRTDTQYF. Drawing the rest from reference TRBV7-2 and TRBJ2-3, the complete variable domain is GAGVSQSPSNKVTEKGKDVELRCDPISGHTALYWYRQSLGQGLEFLIYFQGNSAPDKSGLPSDRFSAERTGGSVSTLTIQRTQQEDSAVYLCASSLSGGRTDTQYFGPGTRLTVL.

The chain couples TRBV20-1 to TRBJ1-1; perhaps TRBD1 as D (5 bases). Germline CDR1 and CDR2: DFQATT and SNEGSKA (reference sequence). V dropped 1 base and J dropped 7 bases, with 7 bases sitting between them. The CDR3 is 11 amino acids. The CDR3 nucleotides read TGCAGTGCTAGAGGGGGCCTTGAAGCTTTCTTT. This translates into CSARGGLEAFF.

This sequence joins TRBV29-1 and TRBJ2-1; D gene uncertain. This CDR3 has 13 residues. Trimming stripped 1 base from V and 8 bases from J, with 12 bases between. Germline CDR1 is SQVTM and CDR2 is ANQGSEA. CDR3 loop: CSVEGWVVDEQFF. Here the CDR3 DNA reads TGCAGCGTTGAAGGGTGGGTGGTTGATGAGCAGTTCTTC.

This CDR3 reads CASSVGQEQYF. Written as DNA, the CDR3 is TGTGCCAGCAGCGTTGGCCAGGAGCAGTACTTC. V gene TRBV14 combines with J gene TRBJ2-7, with D unclear. Trimming left V 5 bases short and J 7 bases short, with 9 bases between. This CDR3 region has 11 residues. Germline V CDR1 and CDR2: SGHDN, FVKESK.

This sequence joins TRBV5-1 and TRBJ2-2; unclear D gene. There are 15 residues in the CDR3. Deletions cut 2 bases from V and 0 bases from J, with 8 bases between. Germline loops: CDR1 SGHRS, CDR2 YFSETQ. CDR3 residues: CASSLDPANTGELFF. Written as DNA, the CDR3 is TGCGCCAGCAGCTTAGACCCCGCGAACACCGGGGAGCTGTTTTTT.